Below are 19 T cell receptor beta chains sequenced from a single sample in a study of OX40 agonist ivuxolimab in advanced cancers. TCRdb's table, derived via immunoSEQ multiplex PCR, lists solely in-frame clones and lacks some. Altogether around 35,000 clones are present, 80% to 85% being singletons, with the ten largest covering approximately 22%. Sample: CD4+ or CD8+ T cells sorted from blood, taken in a trial of the OX40 agonist ivuxolimab. Source of these receptors: an adult with an advanced solid tumor such as melanoma, head and neck, liver or kidney cancer.

The chain employs TRBV5-1 and TRBJ2-3; D possibly corresponds to TRBD1 (7 bases). Germline V gene sequence: CDR1 SGHRS, CDR2 YFSETQ. Trimming removed 4 bases at V and 1 base at J, with 13 bases between. The length of the CDR3 is 15 residues. CDR3 residues: CASSGGGAGTDTQYF. As DNA, the CDR3 is TGCGCCAGCAGCGGAGGGGGCGCGGGCACAGATACGCAGTATTTT.

The genes are TRBV18 and TRBJ1-1; D remains ambiguous. This CDR3 comprises 15 residues. Germline CDR1 reads KGHSH; CDR2 reads LQKENI. With 3 bases removed from V and 1 base from J, the gap between germline ends came to 12 bases. DNA of the CDR3: TGTGCCAGCTCACCGGTCGCTGGAGGGAACACTGAAGCTTTCTTT. Its protein product is CASSPVAGGNTEAFF.

This clone was recorded once. The chain uses TRBV7-2 and TRBJ2-3; D is perhaps TRBD2 (5 bases). The CDR3 length is 17 residues. Germline CDR1 SGHTA, CDR2 FQGNSA. Trimming left V 2 bases short and J 0 bases short, with 15 bases between. The CDR3 loop reads CASSLLRRIASTDTQYF. Here the CDR3 DNA reads TGTGCCAGCAGCTTACTAAGGAGGATAGCTAGCACAGATACGCAGTATTTT.

This rearrangement joins TRBV11-3 to TRBJ1-3; D is undetermined. Trimming pared 5 bases from V and 5 bases from J, leaving 16 bases between. Germline V gene sequence: CDR1 SGHNT, CDR2 YENEEA. The CDR3 consists of 15 residues. CDR3 in DNA: TGTGCCAGCAGCCCGACGCCGCGCTACAGAAACACCATATATTTT. It is translated as CASSPTPRYRNTIYF.

This clone occurred once. This chain uses TRBV14 with TRBJ2-5; D possibly matches TRBD1 or TRBD2 (5 bases each). Germline V gene sequence: CDR1 SGHDN, CDR2 FVKESK. This CDR3 is 17 amino acids long. The V and J ends lost 1 base and 1 base respectively, with 16 bases between them. This chain's CDR3 is CASSQGWGISGQETQYF. CDR3 sequence (DNA): TGTGCCAGCAGCCAAGGCTGGGGGATAAGTGGCCAAGAGACCCAGTACTTC.

This CDR3 is CASGLGSSGRSDTQYF. CDR3 bases: TGTGCTAGTGGTTTAGGATCTAGCGGGAGATCAGATACGCAGTATTTT. V usage is TRBV12-5 and J usage is TRBJ2-3, with TRBD2 identical over 10 bases. J lost 4 bases, V lost 3 bases, and 7 bases had no gene match. This CDR3 is 16 amino acids long. The germline V gene encodes CDR1 LGHNT and CDR2 FRNRAP. The entire variable domain, with the rest obtained from reference TRBV12-5 and TRBJ2-3, is as follows: DARVTQTPRHKVTEMGQEVTMRCQPILGHNTVFWYRQTMMQGLELLAYFRNRAPLDDSGMPKDRFSAEMPDATLATLKIQPSEPRDSAVYFCASGLGSSGRSDTQYFGPGTRLTVL.

This chain uses TRBV7-6 with TRBJ1-3, with 11 bases that match TRBD1. The germline V gene has CDR1 SGHVS and CDR2 FNYEAQ. The CDR3 sequence is 15 residues long. V gave up 5 bases and J gave up 4 bases; unmatched junction bases: 4. The CDR3 spells CASSGGQGGGNTIYF. For the CDR3, the DNA is TGTGCCAGCAGCGGGGGACAGGGGGGCGGAAACACCATATATTTT.

The table lists this clone with a few counts. The chain combines TRBV28 with TRBJ2-2; TRBD1 might be the D (6 bases). Between the trimmed V and J ends, which lost 6 bases and 5 bases, there was a span of 16 bases. The CDR3 is 15 amino acids. From germline, CDR1 is MDHEN and CDR2 SYDVKM. Here the CDR3 DNA reads TGTGCCAGCAGCCTTAGGGGGAAGGGGACCGGGGAGCTGTTTTTT. Protein sequence: CASSLRGKGTGELFF.

The V call is TRBV7-9, the J call TRBJ1-6; 8 nucleotides align to TRBD1. The CDR3 sequence is 14 residues long. Germline trimming cut 1 base from V and 10 bases from J; bases unmatched to any gene: 3. Germline V gene sequence: CDR1 SEHNR, CDR2 FQNEAQ (reference sequence). The CDR3 sequence: CASSLGQGRSPLHF. The CDR3 bases are TGTGCCAGCAGCTTAGGACAGGGGAGGTCACCCCTCCACTTT.

V and J are TRBV28 and TRBJ2-7, with D possibly matching TRBD1 (6 bases). Germline V gene data show CDR1 as MDHEN and CDR2 as SYDVKM. V shed 6 bases and J shed 1 base, with 10 bases lying between them. The CDR3 totals 13 residues. The CDR3 sequence: CASRPDRSYEQYF. The CDR3 DNA reads TGTGCCAGCAGACCGGACAGATCCTACGAGCAGTACTTC.

The chain combines TRBV5-1 with TRBJ2-2; TRBD1 is a possible D gene (5 bases). V gave up 0 bases and J gave up 5 bases, with 14 bases separating them. The CDR3 covers 16 residues. Germline values: CDR1 SGHRS, CDR2 YFSETQ. The chain's CDR3 is CASSLAGRWTTGELFF. The CDR3 coding sequence is TGCGCCAGCAGCTTGGCCGGCAGGTGGACAACCGGGGAGCTGTTTTTT.

The V gene is TRBV4-3, the J gene TRBJ1-1; D remains unclear. V lost 1 base and J lost 3, with 6 bases in between. Germline V CDR1 and CDR2: LGHNA, YSLEER. The length of the CDR3 is 13 residues. The CDR3 region has the DNA TGCGCCAGCAGCCAAGCCCGCCACACTGAAGCTTTCTTT. This sequence encodes CASSQARHTEAFF.

The rearrangement uses TRBV7-2 and TRBJ1-6; D remains ambiguous. The V gene lost 8 bases and the J gene lost 4 bases, with 6 bases spanning the gap. The CDR3 totals 12 residues. Per the germline V gene, CDR1 is SGHTA and CDR2 is FQGNSA. The CDR3 DNA reads as TGTGCCAGCGCGGATTATAATTCACCCCTCCACTTT. Translated: CASADYNSPLHF. The whole variable domain, remainder taken from reference TRBV7-2 and TRBJ1-6, is GAGVSQSPSNKVTEKGKDVELRCDPISGHTALYWYRQSLGQGLEFLIYFQGNSAPDKSGLPSDRFSAERTGGSVSTLTIQRTQQEDSAVYLCASADYNSPLHFGNGTRLTVT.

This clone is labeled medium-sized. The chain links TRBV2 to TRBJ2-3; D is ambiguous. Germline V lookup: CDR1 SNHLY, CDR2 FYNNEI. Trimming removed 3 bases from V and 3 bases from J, with 7 bases in between. There are 13 residues in the CDR3. In nucleotides, the CDR3 is TGTGCCAGCAGTGACGTCGGGACAGATACGCAGTATTTT. It specifies CASSDVGTDTQYF.

The V and J genes are TRBV5-1 and TRBJ2-1, with 10 positions matching TRBD2. Germline trimming cut 6 bases from V and 7 bases from J; bases unmatched to any gene: 16. CDR3 size: 17 residues. CDR1 is SGHRS and CDR2 is YFSETQ in the germline V gene. The CDR3 region has the DNA TGCGCCAGCAACCCGCTTGGCTCCGGACTAGCGGTAAATGAGCAGTTCTTC. This codes for CASNPLGSGLAVNEQFF.

The genes are TRBV18 and TRBJ1-2; no firm D call. This CDR3 is 13 amino acids long. The germline CDR1 and CDR2 sequences are KGHSH and LQKENI. Trimming shortened V by 2 bases and J by 2 bases, and 6 bases separated the two germline ends. CDR3 sequence reads: CASSPVGNYGYTF. The DNA of the CDR3 is TGTGCCAGCTCACCAGTTGGCAACTATGGCTACACCTTC.

This chain links TRBV6-6 with TRBJ2-3; 9 bases are shared with TRBD2. Germline V gives CDR1 MNHNY, CDR2 SVGAGI (reference sequence). The J segment lost 2 bases and the V segment lost 5 bases, leaving 8 bases of the junction unmatched. CDR3 length: 16 residues. The CDR3 sequence: CASSPLSGRPTDTQYF. In nucleotides, the CDR3 is TGTGCCAGCAGTCCCCTGAGCGGGAGGCCCACAGATACGCAGTATTTT.

V and J are TRBV7-9 and TRBJ2-1; 13 bases align to TRBD2. This CDR3 has 18 amino acids. The J segment lost 8 bases and the V segment lost 1 base, leaving 11 bases of the junction unmatched. Germline CDR1 is SEHNR and CDR2 is FQNEAQ (reference sequence). The CDR3 sequence: CASSLDRTSGSERDEQFF. CDR3 coding DNA: TGTGCCAGCAGCTTAGACCGGACTAGCGGGAGTGAAAGGGATGAGCAGTTCTTC. Filled out from reference TRBV7-9 and TRBJ2-1, the complete variable domain reads DTGVSQNPRHKITKRGQNVTFRCDPISEHNRLYWYRQTLGQGPEFLTYFQNEAQLEKSRLLSDRFSAERPKGSFSTLEIQRTEQGDSAMYLCASSLDRTSGSERDEQFFGPGTRLTVL.

The chain employs TRBV27 and TRBJ2-1, with 8 bases matching TRBD1. The CDR3 consists of 16 residues. CDR1 and CDR2 from the germline V gene are MNHEY and SMNVEV (reference sequence). After removal of 4 bases from V and 4 bases from J, the junction contained 9 bases not matched to a gene. The CDR3 loop is CASSSSRDRLYNEQFF. The DNA for the CDR3 is TGTGCCAGCAGTTCATCTCGGGACAGGCTTTACAATGAGCAGTTCTTC.